The 30 T cell receptor beta chains below all came from one sample that was sequenced in a study of shared clonotypes between healthy human individuals. The repertoire was sequenced with immunoSEQ multiplex PCR; TCRdb's copy has only in-frame clones and lacks some. The table records about 2.3 million clones, 85% to 95% of them present only once. Input material: naive CD4+ T cells from PBMCs. Subset noted: CD45RA+ positively selected. All receptors come from a man between 18 and 35 years old in good health. Some clones in this sample may be carry-over from other donors' samples.

The V gene is TRBV4-3, the J gene TRBJ2-3; weak D call: TRBD1 (5 bases). V gave up 4 bases and J gave up 0 bases, with 11 bases separating them. The CDR3 has 15 residues. Germline V lookup: CDR1 LGHNA, CDR2 YSLEER. CDR3 sequence (DNA): TGCGCCAGCAGCCGCGTTGGGGCAAGCACAGATACGCAGTATTTT. This translates into CASSRVGASTDTQYF.

Notes on this clone: Distinct nucleotide sequences in the sample also encode this CDR3. J is TRBJ1-5 and V is TRBV6-5; a weak D match, TRBD1 (6 bases). The CDR3 totals 16 residues. Germline CDR1 and CDR2: MNHEY and SVGAGI. V lost 2 bases to trimming and J lost 4 bases, with 15 bases between them. The chain's CDR3 is CASSYRGRGGNQPQHF. The CDR3 region has the DNA TGTGCCAGCAGTTACCGGGGGAGAGGGGGGAATCAGCCCCAGCATTTT.

This clone was seen a single time. The chain has TRBV5-4 and TRBJ2-3, with 7 nucleotides matching TRBD1. The junction had 7 bases not matched to a gene; V was cut back by 4 bases and J by 5 bases. CDR3 size: 14 residues. The germline V gene has CDR1 SGHNT and CDR2 YYREEE (reference sequence). The CDR3 loop reads CASSQPGDRDTQYF. Written as DNA, the CDR3 is TGTGCCAGCAGCCAGCCCGGGGACAGAGATACGCAGTATTTT.

V usage is TRBV2 and J usage is TRBJ2-5; D not resolved. Trimming cost V 0 bases and J 0 bases, with 8 bases left between them. The CDR3 loop spans 15 amino acids. Germline V gives CDR1 SNHLY, CDR2 FYNNEI. The chain's CDR3 is CASSEAGIYQETQYF. CDR3 DNA: TGTGCCAGCAGTGAAGCTGGCATCTACCAAGAGACCCAGTACTTC.

V and J are TRBV6-5 and TRBJ2-3; D is unresolved. Germline values: CDR1 MNHEY, CDR2 SVGAGI. The CDR3 loop spans 12 amino acids. Between the trimmed V and J ends, which lost 7 bases and 1 base, there was a span of 6 bases. The CDR3 sequence is CASMERTDTQYF. The CDR3 bases are TGTGCCAGCATGGAGCGCACAGATACGCAGTATTTT.

This sequence joins TRBV7-9 and TRBJ2-5; 8 bases agree with TRBD2. Trimming took 2 bases from V and 5 from J; bases not matched to a gene: 4. Per germline, CDR1 SEHNR and CDR2 FQNEAQ (reference sequence). The CDR3 is 14 amino acids. Here the CDR3 reads CASSLNGGRETQYF. The CDR3 DNA is TGTGCCAGCAGCTTAAACGGCGGGAGGGAGACCCAGTACTTC.

The rearrangement links TRBV11-3 to TRBJ2-2, with D perhaps given as TRBD1 or TRBD2 (5 bases each). Germline CDR1 is SGHNT and CDR2 is YENEEA. This CDR3 region has 12 residues. V lost 5 bases and J lost 13, with 14 bases in between. DNA of the CDR3: TGTGCCAGCAGCCTCTTGCCAGGGACGCTGTTTTTT. Translating it yields CASSLLPGTLFF. The variable domain in full, completed from reference TRBV11-3 and TRBJ2-2, reads EAGVVQSPRYKIIEKKQPVAFWCNPISGHNTLYWYLQNLGQGPELLIRYENEEAVDDSQLPKDRFSAERLKGVDSTLKIQPAELGDSAVYLCASSLLPGTLFFGEGSRLTVL.

This sequence joins TRBV18 and TRBJ1-1; TRBD1 is a possible D gene (5 bases). The length of the CDR3 is 14 residues. With 3 bases removed from V and 3 bases from J, the gap between germline ends came to 11 bases. Germline V gene data show CDR1 as KGHSH and CDR2 as LQKENI. The CDR3 DNA is TGTGCCAGCTCACCGTCGATAGGGGACACTGAAGCTTTCTTT. Encoded protein: CASSPSIGDTEAFF.

Concerning this clone itself: At one end, the junction sequence differs from germline, possibly due to a read error. This sequence joins TRBV7-3 and TRBJ2-3; 7 bases align to TRBD2. There are 16 residues in the CDR3. Germline loops: CDR1 SGHTA, CDR2 FQGTGA. CDR3 sequence (DNA): TGTGCCAGCAGCTTAATAGGGGCTAGCGGCACACATACGCAGTATTTT. It codes for CASSLIGASGTHTQYF.

The count of this clone is one. This CDR3 reads CASSTQTTRYQETQYF. The CDR3 DNA reads as TGTGCCAGCAGCACCCAGACTACTAGGTACCAAGAGACCCAGTACTTC. The J gene is TRBJ2-5, the V gene TRBV7-2, with a possible D match to TRBD2 (5 bases). This CDR3 region has 16 residues. Germline V gene data show CDR1 as SGHTA and CDR2 as FQGNSA. The V end lost 5 bases, the J end lost 0 bases, and 16 bases lay between the germline ends.

The rearrangement links TRBV2 to TRBJ2-7; 8 bases are a match to TRBD2. V lost 6 bases, J lost 0 bases, and 7 bases stayed unmatched. CDR3 length: 15 residues. Per germline, CDR1 SNHLY and CDR2 FYNNEI. The CDR3 is CASRAGGQSSYEQYF. For the CDR3, the DNA is TGTGCCAGCAGGGCGGGAGGACAGAGCTCCTACGAGCAGTACTTC.

There are a few counts of this clone. This sequence joins TRBV5-1 and TRBJ2-1; D unclear. The V end was cut by 4 bases, the J end by 4 bases, with 9 bases between. This CDR3 region has 13 residues. Germline CDR1 reads SGHRS; CDR2 reads YFSETQ. CDR3 region: CASSRSGYNEQFF. CDR3 sequence (DNA): TGCGCCAGCAGCCGTTCCGGGTACAATGAGCAGTTCTTC. Using reference TRBV5-1 and TRBJ2-1 for the parts outside the CDR3, the full variable domain is KAGVTQTPRYLIKTRGQQVTLSCSPISGHRSVSWYQQTPGQGLQFLFEYFSETQRNKGNFPGRFSGRQFSNSRSEMNVSTLELGDSALYLCASSRSGYNEQFFGPGTRLTVL.

The chain employs TRBV2 and TRBJ2-3; no clear D. V was clipped by 4 bases and J by 1 base, with 9 bases between them. Germline CDR1 and CDR2: SNHLY and FYNNEI. The CDR3 has 14 residues. The CDR3 DNA follows: TGTGCCAGCAGTGTATGGCTCCGCACAGATACGCAGTATTTT. Its translation: CASSVWLRTDTQYF.

The rearrangement uses TRBV7-3 and TRBJ2-1; D is perhaps TRBD2 (6 bases). V lost 2 bases to trimming and J lost 3 bases, with 11 bases between them. The CDR3 contains 15 residues. Per the germline V gene, CDR1 is SGHTA and CDR2 is FQGTGA. CDR3 sequence: CASSLGGAHYNEQFF. The CDR3 DNA is TGTGCCAGCAGCTTAGGCGGGGCTCACTACAATGAGCAGTTCTTC.

The chain joins TRBV5-1 to TRBJ2-3; 10 nucleotides agree with TRBD2. The germline gives CDR1 SGHRS, CDR2 YFSETQ. CDR3 length equals 15 residues. V gave up 4 bases and J gave up 4 bases; unmatched junction bases: 6. CDR3 coding DNA: TGCGCCAGCAGCCCCGGGACTAGCGTTGCAGATACGCAGTATTTT. Protein: CASSPGTSVADTQYF.

This clone appeared once. V gene TRBV10-2 combines with J gene TRBJ2-3, with 10 bases identical to TRBD2. CDR3 length equals 19 residues. Germline V gene sequence: CDR1 WSHSY, CDR2 SAAADI. J gave up 4 bases and V 8 bases, and 21 bases lay outside the gene matches. This CDR3 is CASRKELAGPPRGADTQYF. In nucleotides, the CDR3 is TGCGCCAGCCGAAAAGAACTAGCGGGACCACCAAGGGGGGCAGATACGCAGTATTTT.

This clone showed up just a few times. The V gene is TRBV19, the J gene TRBJ1-1; no firm D call. Between the trimmed V and J ends, which lost 6 bases and 3 bases, there was a span of 14 bases. This CDR3 region has 14 residues. Germline CDR1 and CDR2: LNHDA and SQIVND (reference sequence). The CDR3 nucleotides are TGTGCCAGTAGACATCGGACGGAACACACTGAAGCTTTCTTT. Its protein is CASRHRTEHTEAFF.

As concerns this clone: Different DNA sequences within this sample yield the same CDR3. The chain recombines TRBV5-1 with TRBJ2-5; D ambiguous. The CDR3 contains 14 residues. With 0 bases removed from V and 2 bases from J, the gap between germline ends came to 8 bases. The germline gives CDR1 SGHRS, CDR2 YFSETQ. CDR3 amino acids: CASSLASPQETQYF. The CDR3, as DNA: TGCGCCAGCAGCTTGGCCTCGCCACAAGAGACCCAGTACTTC.

This clone was found a few times. This chain links TRBV2 with TRBJ1-3, with D uncertain. The CDR3 has 13 amino acids. The V end lost 4 bases, the J end lost 1 base, and 5 bases lay between the germline ends. Germline CDR1 reads SNHLY; CDR2 reads FYNNEI. The CDR3 reads CASSGVSGNTIYF. CDR3 DNA sequence: TGTGCCAGCAGTGGAGTTTCTGGAAACACCATATATTTT.

This chain joins TRBV28 and TRBJ2-3; a weak D match, TRBD2 (7 bases). The CDR3 is 15 residues long. CDR1 and CDR2 (germline): MDHEN, SYDVKM. Trimming removed 9 bases from V and 3 bases from J, with 19 bases in between. Written as DNA, the CDR3 is TGTGCCAGTCAATTAGGGGGGGTCGAGACAGATACGCAGTATTTT. Its protein product is CASQLGGVETDTQYF.

The rearrangement links TRBV7-8 to TRBJ2-1; TRBD2 aligns across 8 bases. The CDR3 is made up of 18 amino acids. Germline assignment: CDR1 SGHVS and CDR2 FQNEAQ. The V gene end was trimmed by 2 bases and the J gene end by 0 bases; junction bases not matched to a gene: 9. The chain's CDR3 is CASSLRASGLSSYNEQFF. The DNA of the CDR3 is TGTGCCAGCAGCTTAAGGGCTAGCGGGCTTAGCTCCTACAATGAGCAGTTCTTC. The entire variable domain, with the rest obtained from reference TRBV7-8 and TRBJ2-1, is as follows: GAGVSQSPRYKVAKRGQDVALRCDPISGHVSLFWYQQALGQGPEFLTYFQNEAQLDKSGLPSDRFFAERPEGSVSTLKIQRTQQEDSAVYLCASSLRASGLSSYNEQFFGPGTRLTVL.

The V gene is TRBV6-1, the J gene TRBJ2-4; 7 bases fit TRBD1. With V trimmed by 1 base and J by 1 base, 4 bases remained unmatched. Germline V lookup: CDR1 MNHNS, CDR2 SASEGT. The CDR3 has 16 residues. CDR3 region: CASSEGQGEAKNIQYF. For the CDR3, the DNA is TGTGCCAGCAGTGAAGGACAGGGCGAGGCCAAAAACATTCAGTACTTC.

The chain has TRBV19 and TRBJ2-3, with 15 bases that match TRBD2. Trimming took 6 bases from V and 3 from J; bases not matched to a gene: 10. The CDR3 length is 18 residues. In germline, CDR1 is LNHDA, CDR2 SQIVND (reference sequence). CDR3 amino acids: CASRAPGLAGGPTDTQYF. The CDR3 nucleotides are TGTGCCAGTAGAGCCCCCGGACTAGCGGGAGGGCCGACAGATACGCAGTATTTT.

The chain joins TRBV28 to TRBJ2-1; 8 bases align to TRBD1. The CDR3 spans 17 residues. Germline lookup yields CDR1 MDHEN and CDR2 SYDVKM. Trimming cost V 2 bases and J 3 bases; bases outside gene matches: 9. The CDR3 DNA reads as TGTGCCAGCAGTTTACTAAGACAGGGGTATAACTACAATGAGCAGTTCTTC. Amino acid sequence: CASSLLRQGYNYNEQFF.

The genes are TRBV5-4 and TRBJ2-1; 9 bases agree with TRBD2. Trimming at V came to 1 base and at J to 3 bases, leaving 2 bases not matched to a gene. This CDR3 is 15 amino acids long. The germline V gene encodes CDR1 SGHNT and CDR2 YYREEE (reference sequence). DNA of the CDR3: TGTGCCAGCAGCTTGTCTAGCGGGATCTACAATGAGCAGTTCTTC. It is translated as CASSLSSGIYNEQFF.

This clone was seen a handful of times. J is TRBJ1-5 and V is TRBV27; D perhaps matches TRBD1 (5 bases). The CDR3 has 17 amino acids. V lost 4 bases to trimming and J lost 4 bases, with 20 bases between them. Germline assignment: CDR1 MNHEY and CDR2 SMNVEV (reference sequence). The CDR3, as DNA: TGTGCCAGCAGTTCTGGTCATGGGAGGGACCCTAATCAGCCCCAGCATTTT. Translation: CASSSGHGRDPNQPQHF.

The rearrangement uses TRBV15 and TRBJ2-2, with TRBD2 as a possible D gene (6 bases). V lost 0 bases to trimming and J lost 2 bases, with 19 bases between them. Germline V gene data show CDR1 as LNHNV and CDR2 as YYDKDF (reference sequence). This CDR3 contains 19 residues. The CDR3 DNA sequence: TGTGCCACCAGCAGAGATCCGGGAGAGGCAGGCTTTAACACCGGGGAGCTGTTTTTT. It yields the protein CATSRDPGEAGFNTGELFF.

The CDR3 here is CASSYGRGATYEQYF. The CDR3 region has the DNA TGTGCCAGCAGTTACGGCAGGGGGGCGACCTACGAGCAGTACTTC. V is TRBV6-6 and J is TRBJ2-7; TRBD1 might be the D (7 bases). The CDR3 loop spans 15 amino acids. With 2 bases removed from V and 2 bases from J, the gap between germline ends came to 13 bases. Germline V gene lookup returns CDR1 MNHNY and CDR2 SVGAGI (reference sequence).

This clone has just one count. This chain links TRBV4-1 with TRBJ2-7; perhaps TRBD2 as D (5 bases). The ends were cut back, 6 bases at V and 0 bases at J, with 15 bases in the middle. The CDR3 consists of 15 residues. Germline V lookup: CDR1 MGHRA, CDR2 YSYEKL. CDR3 sequence: CASRGQAASSYEQYF. Here the CDR3 DNA reads TGCGCCAGCAGAGGTCAAGCGGCAAGCTCCTACGAGCAGTACTTC.

The J gene is TRBJ2-3, the V gene TRBV5-4, with 9 bases matching TRBD2. The V and J ends lost 4 bases and 2 bases, in that order; junction bases with no gene match: 8. Germline CDR1 reads SGHNT; CDR2 reads YYREEE (reference sequence). This CDR3 region has 16 residues. The CDR3 region has the DNA TGTGCCAGCAGCCCCGGGACTAGCAGATCCACAGATACGCAGTATTTT. It translates to CASSPGTSRSTDTQYF.